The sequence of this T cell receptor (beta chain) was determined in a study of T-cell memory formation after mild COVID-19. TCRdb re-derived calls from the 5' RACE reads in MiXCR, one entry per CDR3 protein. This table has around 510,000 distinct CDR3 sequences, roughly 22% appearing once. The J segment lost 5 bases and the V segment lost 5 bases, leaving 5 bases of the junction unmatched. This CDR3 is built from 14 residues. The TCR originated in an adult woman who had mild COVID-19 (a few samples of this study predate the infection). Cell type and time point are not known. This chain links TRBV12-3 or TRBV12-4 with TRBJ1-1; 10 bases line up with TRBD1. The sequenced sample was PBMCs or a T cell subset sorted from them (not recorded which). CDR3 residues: CASSMTGGRTEAFF. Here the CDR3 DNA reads TGTGCCAGCAGTATGACAGGGGGCAGGACTGAAGCTTTCTTT.